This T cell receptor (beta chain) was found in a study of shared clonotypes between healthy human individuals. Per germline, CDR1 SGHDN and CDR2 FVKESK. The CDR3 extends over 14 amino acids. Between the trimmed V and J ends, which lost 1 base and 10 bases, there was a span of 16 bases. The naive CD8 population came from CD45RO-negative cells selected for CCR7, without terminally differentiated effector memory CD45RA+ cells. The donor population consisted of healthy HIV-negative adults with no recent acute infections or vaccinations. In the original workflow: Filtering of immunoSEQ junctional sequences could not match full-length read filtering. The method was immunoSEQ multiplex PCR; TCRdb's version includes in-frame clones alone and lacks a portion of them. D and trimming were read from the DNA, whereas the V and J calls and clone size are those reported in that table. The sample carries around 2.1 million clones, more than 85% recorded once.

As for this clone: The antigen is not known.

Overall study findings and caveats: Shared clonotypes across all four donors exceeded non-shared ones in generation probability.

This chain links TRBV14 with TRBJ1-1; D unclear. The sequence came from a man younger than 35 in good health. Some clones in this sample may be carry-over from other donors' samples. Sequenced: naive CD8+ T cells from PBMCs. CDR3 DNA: TGTGCCAGCAGCCAAGTGGGCTACGGGTTTGTAGCTTTCTTT. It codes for CASSQVGYGFVAFF.